The 22 T cell receptor beta chains reported below all come from one sample, sequenced in a study of T cell changes during pregnancy in multiple sclerosis. Here immunoSEQ multiplex PCR was the method, and the copy in TCRdb shows in-frame clones only, minus some. The repertoire holds about 73,000 clones, with 90% to 95% as singletons. The sequences come from peripheral blood, collected in the second trimester of pregnancy. The origin of the receptors is a female donor in good health, enrolled as a control in a pregnancy study.

As to this clone: The junction departs from the called germline gene at one end, perhaps through a read error. This chain uses TRBV6-4 with TRBJ1-5; unclear D gene. The CDR3 length is 13 residues. CDR1 is MRHNA and CDR2 is SNTAGT in the germline V gene. Here the CDR3 reads CANSEERNQPQHF. The CDR3 DNA is TGTGCCAACAGTGAAGAGAGGAATCAGCCCCAGCATTTT.

The chain recombines TRBV10-3 with TRBJ1-3; D call uncertain. Germline CDR1 ENHRY, CDR2 SYGVKD. V lost 3 bases, J lost 7 bases, and 10 bases lay in between. The CDR3 spans 13 residues. Written as DNA, the CDR3 is TGTGCCATCAGTGATCCGACGGGGAACACCATATATTTT. Amino acids: CAISDPTGNTIYF.

This chain links TRBV19 with TRBJ1-1; tentative D call: TRBD1 (6 bases). Per germline, CDR1 LNHDA and CDR2 SQIVND (reference sequence). V lost 5 bases, J lost 4 bases, and 14 bases lay in between. This CDR3 has 14 amino acids. The DNA for the CDR3 is TGTGCCAGTAGTGTCAGGGGCTCGGGCACTGAAGCTTTCTTT. Its translation is CASSVRGSGTEAFF.

The rearrangement joins TRBV7-3 to TRBJ2-2, with 8 bases lining up with TRBD2. V lost 5 bases to trimming and J lost 1 base; unmatched junction nucleotides: 3. CDR3 length: 15 amino acids. CDR1 SGHTA and CDR2 FQGTGA come from the germline V gene. The CDR3 reads CASSLSGGNTGELFF. CDR3 DNA sequence: TGTGCCAGCAGCCTAAGCGGGGGGAACACCGGGGAGCTGTTTTTT.

The V gene is TRBV7-9, the J gene TRBJ1-1, with TRBD1 matching over 11 bases. V lost 3 bases to trimming and J lost 6 bases; unmatched junction nucleotides: 3. Per germline, CDR1 SEHNR and CDR2 FQNEAQ (reference sequence). CDR3 length: 14 residues. DNA of the CDR3: TGTGCCAGCAGCTTGGGACAGGGGGTGCCTGAAGCTTTCTTT. This encodes CASSLGQGVPEAFF.

The chain links TRBV25-1 to TRBJ2-1; 11 positions agree with TRBD2. The V gene end was trimmed by 6 bases and the J gene end by 9 bases; junction bases not matched to a gene: 7. Germline values: CDR1 MGHDK, CDR2 SYGVNS. This CDR3 has 14 residues. This CDR3 is CASRIAGGRGEQFF. The CDR3 DNA follows: TGTGCCAGCAGGATAGCGGGGGGGCGGGGTGAGCAGTTCTTC. The whole variable domain, filled in from reference TRBV25-1 and TRBJ2-1, reads EADIYQTPRYLVIGTGKKITLECSQTMGHDKMYWYQQDPGMELHLIHYSYGVNSTEKGDLSSESTVSRIRTEHFPLTLESARPSHTSQYLCASRIAGGRGEQFFGPGTRLTVL.

The genes are TRBV6-5 and TRBJ1-6, with 10 bases that match TRBD1. CDR3 length equals 15 residues. J gave up 7 bases and V 2 bases, and 2 bases lay outside the gene matches. CDR1 MNHEY and CDR2 SVGAGI come from the germline V gene. The CDR3 DNA is TGTGCCAGCAGTTACGACAGGGGGCAAAATTCACCCCTCCACTTT. Translating gives CASSYDRGQNSPLHF.

J is TRBJ1-2 and V is TRBV28; tentatively, D is TRBD1 (5 bases). Trimming cost V 4 bases and J 2 bases, with 8 bases left between them. CDR3 length: 13 amino acids. The germline CDR1 and CDR2 sequences are MDHEN and SYDVKM. The CDR3 bases are TGTGCCAGCAGTTATGGGGGGAACTATGGCTACACCTTC. Translation: CASSYGGNYGYTF.

The chain joins TRBV6-1 to TRBJ2-3, with 9 bases identical to TRBD2. Germline V gene lookup returns CDR1 MNHNS and CDR2 SASEGT. The CDR3 consists of 16 residues. After removal of 2 bases from V and 2 bases from J, the junction contained 5 bases not matched to a gene. CDR3 amino acids: CASSEYLAGTTDTQYF. The CDR3, as DNA: TGTGCCAGCAGTGAATACCTAGCGGGGACCACAGATACGCAGTATTTT.

This rearrangement joins TRBV11-2 to TRBJ2-5; 11 bases map to TRBD1. This CDR3 spans 18 amino acids. Germline lookup yields CDR1 SGHAT and CDR2 FQNNGV. Trimming took 5 bases from V and 1 from J; bases not matched to a gene: 12. CDR3 protein: CASSIMAGTGGLQETQYF. In DNA form, the CDR3 reads TGTGCCAGCAGCATTATGGCCGGGACAGGGGGTCTCCAAGAGACCCAGTACTTC.

The V and J genes are TRBV4-1 and TRBJ1-3; D ambiguous. Deletions cut 0 bases from V and 0 bases from J, with 12 bases between. This CDR3 is 17 amino acids long. Germline V lookup: CDR1 MGHRA, CDR2 YSYEKL. For the CDR3, the DNA is TGCGCCAGCAGCCAAGAGCCGCCTAGACCCTCTGGAAACACCATATATTTT. Translating gives CASSQEPPRPSGNTIYF.

V and J are TRBV7-9 and TRBJ1-2; D gene ambiguous. V shed 5 bases and J shed 8 bases, with 12 bases lying between them. Germline V gives CDR1 SEHNR, CDR2 FQNEAQ (reference sequence). This CDR3 region has 12 residues. The CDR3 loop reads CASSLSGEGYTF. In DNA, the CDR3 is TGTGCCAGCAGCCTTAGCGGGGAAGGCTACACCTTC. Full variable domain (outside the CDR3, taken from reference TRBV7-9 and TRBJ1-2): DTGVSQNPRHKITKRGQNVTFRCDPISEHNRLYWYRQTLGQGPEFLTYFQNEAQLEKSRLLSDRFSAERPKGSFSTLEIQRTEQGDSAMYLCASSLSGEGYTFGSGTRLTVV.

The rearrangement uses TRBV9 and TRBJ2-2; D possibly corresponds to TRBD1 (6 bases). This CDR3 contains 13 residues. The V end was cut by 7 bases, the J end by 1 base, with 8 bases between. Per the germline V gene, CDR1 is SGDLS and CDR2 is YYNGEE. The CDR3, as DNA: TGTGCCAGCGTACAGGGGAACACCGGGGAGCTGTTTTTT. It translates to CASVQGNTGELFF.

The chain uses TRBV6-1 and TRBJ2-2; 9 nucleotides line up with TRBD2. V lost 10 bases to trimming and J lost 3 bases; unmatched junction nucleotides: 9. CDR3 length: 15 amino acids. Germline loops: CDR1 MNHNS, CDR2 SASEGT. CDR3 in amino acids: CATRASSGDTGELFF. The CDR3 coding sequence is TGTGCCACCCGGGCTTCTAGCGGGGACACCGGGGAGCTGTTTTTT.

The rearrangement joins TRBV7-9 to TRBJ2-5; D remains ambiguous. V gave up 3 bases and J gave up 4 bases, with 9 bases separating them. The germline V gene encodes CDR1 SEHNR and CDR2 FQNEAQ (reference sequence). This CDR3 is 13 amino acids long. The CDR3 protein is CASSFADRETQYF. DNA for the CDR3: TGTGCCAGCAGCTTCGCAGATCGAGAGACCCAGTACTTC.

The chain links TRBV27 to TRBJ2-2, with 11 bases identical to TRBD2. Trimming took 5 bases from V and 3 from J; bases not matched to a gene: 11. The CDR3 is 18 residues long. In germline, CDR1 is MNHEY, CDR2 SMNVEV (reference sequence). This CDR3 is CASSPRLAGPLYTGELFF. The CDR3 DNA reads as TGTGCCAGCAGTCCAAGACTAGCGGGGCCCCTATACACCGGGGAGCTGTTTTTT.

The chain links TRBV9 to TRBJ2-7; 7 bases line up with TRBD1. The CDR3 spans 15 residues. The junction had 12 bases not matched to a gene; V was cut back by 3 bases and J by 6 bases. Germline V lookup: CDR1 SGDLS, CDR2 YYNGEE. The CDR3 is CASSGPGDRQGEQYF. The CDR3 DNA reads TGTGCCAGCAGCGGGCCCGGGGACAGACAGGGCGAGCAGTACTTC.

The chain is built from TRBV11-3 and TRBJ2-7; weak D call: TRBD1 (6 bases). Germline CDR1 and CDR2: SGHNT and YENEEA. CDR3 length equals 17 residues. The ends were cut back, 1 base at V and 3 bases at J, with 19 bases in the middle. CDR3 nucleotides: TGTGCCAGCAGCTTAGGGGTAGATTACAGGGTTCACTACGAGCAGTACTTC. Its protein product is CASSLGVDYRVHYEQYF.

This chain uses TRBV2 with TRBJ2-1; weak D call: TRBD2 (7 bases). Trimming left V 10 bases short and J 5 bases short, with 18 bases between. The CDR3 totals 14 residues. From germline, CDR1 is SNHLY and CDR2 FYNNEI. The DNA for the CDR3 is TGTGCCACCTCGCTAAGAGGGGGGGACAATGAGCAGTTCTTC. Amino acid sequence: CATSLRGGDNEQFF.

This sequence joins TRBV4-1 and TRBJ2-1, with D perhaps matching TRBD1 (10 bases). The CDR3 has 15 amino acids. The V gene's germline CDR1 is MGHRA and CDR2 YSYEKL. Trimming removed 8 bases at V and 12 bases at J, with 26 bases between. The DNA for the CDR3 is TGCGCCAGCCGGGGCGGGACAGGGGCGGGAGGGGGGCAGTTCTTC. It encodes CASRGGTGAGGGQFF.

The rearrangement uses TRBV6-6 and TRBJ1-1, with D hard to call. V was clipped by 0 bases and J by 1 base, with 6 bases between them. The CDR3 extends over 14 amino acids. The germline V gene has CDR1 MNHNY and CDR2 SVGAGI (reference sequence). The CDR3 here is CASSYSAKNTEAFF. In nucleotides, the CDR3 is TGTGCCAGCAGTTACTCGGCCAAGAACACTGAAGCTTTCTTT.

The chain joins TRBV15 to TRBJ1-5; unclear D gene. CDR3 length equals 16 residues. V shed 0 bases and J shed 2 bases, with 11 bases lying between them. Germline CDR1 is LNHNV and CDR2 is YYDKDF (reference sequence). The CDR3 DNA reads as TGTGCCACCAGCAGAGATCCCAGGAGGGGCAATCAGCCCCAGCATTTT. Translation: CATSRDPRRGNQPQHF. The full variable domain, its missing parts supplied by reference TRBV15 and TRBJ1-5, is DAMVIQNPRYQVTQFGKPVTLSCSQTLNHNVMYWYQQKSSQAPKLLFHYYDKDFNNEADTPDNFQSRRPNTSFCFLDIRSPGLGDTAMYLCATSRDPRRGNQPQHFGDGTRLSIL.